The following is a TCR beta chain sequence with its context. Germline is not matched at one junction end, which may reflect a read error. Per the study methods: Cell counts per sample came from amplifying reference gene primers. Assay used: immunoSEQ multiplex PCR; TCRdb lists only in-frame clones, some missing. V, J and clone size were drawn from that table, and D and trimming were deduced from the DNA. The sample contains approximately 450,000 clones, roughly nine tenths of which appear only once. This sample was included in a study of blood T cell repertoires in COVID-19. The overall study: COVID-19 samples collected from the United States, Italy and Spain covered acute and convalescent phases.

In assigning cohorts, the study relied on participant-reported clinical history. Recovered status in Cohort 3 required two negative PCRs, clearance, or symptom resolution. Material: PBMCs or T cells enriched from blood (not recorded which). The TCR sequence derives from a man younger than 40 who had recovered from COVID-19.

DNA of the CDR3: TGTGCCAGCAGCTTATCGGGGCAGGGGGCACCCGATACGCAATATTTT. Residues: CASSLSGQGAPDTQYF. The chain is built from TRBV7-2 and TRBJ2-3; 8 bases align to TRBD1. In germline, CDR1 is SGHTA, CDR2 FQGNSA. The CDR3 runs to 16 residues.